Listed below are T cell receptor beta chains from one sample, sequenced in a study of persistence of HIV-infected CD4 T cells. Produced via immunoSEQ multiplex PCR; TCRdb's table is partial and in-frame only. The sample shows around 48,000 clones, approximately 72% of them seen only once. These receptors' targets are unknown. The specimen was CD4+ T cells sorted from PBMCs after approximately 18-hour stimulation, collected from a patient who received antiretroviral therapy. These receptor sequences come from an adult man with HIV who was CMV-seropositive. Both conserved end residues are trimmed from each CDR3.

TRBV5-6	13	TRBJ1-4	ASSLGQGLREKLF
TRBV6-5	11	TRBJ2-2	ASRRTESGELF
TRBV16	12	TRBJ1-1	ASSHLDPGAEAF
TRBV25-1	12	TRBJ1-4	ASSDGRGGEKLF
TRBV19	12	TRBJ1-2	ASTHRGGSYGYT
TRBV9	13	TRBJ1-1	ASSLGGGDDTEAF
TRBV2	12	TRBJ1-5	ASNRRESNQPQH
TRBV5-1	12	TRBJ2-2	ASSLGRGIGELF
TRBV19	11	TRBJ1-1	ASSINVNTEAF
TRBV7-9	12	TRBJ1-1	ASSLESINTEAF
TRBV20-1	9	TRBJ2-7	SAQKEYEQY
TRBV21-1	15	TRBJ2-5	ASNVPDGDRGKETQY
TRBV6-5	9	TRBJ1-1	ATRGQGVAF
TRBV27	11	TRBJ1-2	ASSQSGGYGYT
TRBV14	13	TRBJ1-2	ASSPTQGSDYGYT
TRBV6-1	11	TRBJ1-5	ASSDFRGQPQH
TRBV9	13	TRBJ1-3	ASSLGQGGGNTIY
TRBV7-2	13	TRBJ2-2	ASRLDRTNTGELF
TRBV4-2	12	TRBJ1-5	ASSLGTGGQPQH
TRBV18	11	TRBJ2-7	ASSPGREGEQY
TRBV7-9	13	TRBJ2-1	ASTPRAGAYNEQF
TRBV5-6	13	TRBJ2-1	ASSSWEISYNEQF
TRBV3-1/TRBV3-2	9	TRBJ2-7	ASSQVGEQY
TRBV29-1	8	TRBJ1-2	SVDEGSDT
TRBV6-5	13	TRBJ2-1	ASRSTSGSYNEQF
TRBV6-2/TRBV6-3	15	TRBJ1-5	ASSFSTRDRFNQPQH
TRBV19	17	TRBJ1-4	ASSIDRSAHDRGNEKLF
TRBV19	12	TRBJ2-5	ASSSGTGAETQY
TRBV13	12	TRBJ2-5	ASSLRAHQETQY
TRBV6-2/TRBV6-3	12	TRBJ1-1	ASSSLNRGTEAF
TRBV7-2	11	TRBJ2-7	ASSFSDSYEQY
TRBV18	11	TRBJ1-2	ASSPMGASGYT
TRBV10-3	11	TRBJ1-6	AISETRGAPLH
TRBV6-5	11	TRBJ1-1	ASSREMNTEAF
TRBV2	12	TRBJ1-3	ATKPLASGNTIY
TRBV7-2	13	TRBJ1-5	ASSPFSVINQPQH